This T cell receptor beta chain was identified during a study of cytomegalovirus exposure and HLA in healthy donors. The length of the CDR3 is 14 residues. V was pared by 6 bases and J by 1 base, with 14 bases between. CDR1 SGDLS and CDR2 YYNGEE come from the germline V gene. To note about this clone: The antigen is undetermined.

This PCR relied on a set of 60 Vbeta primers and 13 Jbeta primers. Assay: immunoSEQ multiplex PCR; the TCRdb copy retains only in-frame clones and omits some. The sample holds 170,000 or so clones, 80% seen once. Study results and caveats: Later findings reportedly placed an Asian-associated ancestry cluster below the roughly 670-donor mean for N-insertions.

The sequencing sample was made of PBMCs. The chain combines TRBV9 with TRBJ2-7; perhaps TRBD1 as D (6 bases). This TCR came from a boy aged 10-17 years in good health and CMV-seronegative. DNA for the CDR3: TGTGCCAGCACCCCTGAGGGGGAATCCTACGAGCAGTACTTC. Its protein product is CASTPEGESYEQYF.